Each of the 16 T cell receptor beta chains below was sequenced from the same sample in a study of T cell responses to AZD1222 COVID-19 vaccine. Only in-frame clones appear in the TCRdb table, and some are missing; sequencing was by immunoSEQ multiplex PCR. Of just under 95,000 clones in the sample, more than 70% were seen once. The source was peripheral blood, collected on day 0 of AZD1222 vaccination. The source is an adult in good health.

The chain employs TRBV12-3 or TRBV12-4 and TRBJ1-1, with a tentative D call TRBD1 (5 bases). V was trimmed by 6 bases and J by 4 bases, leaving 9 bases between them. The CDR3 loop spans 12 amino acids. The CDR3 spells CASRVGGTEAFF. The CDR3 DNA follows: TGTGCCAGCAGGGTGGGGGGCACTGAAGCTTTCTTT.

V usage is TRBV19 and J usage is TRBJ2-3; 13 nucleotides line up with TRBD2. Germline trimming cut 4 bases from V and 5 bases from J; bases unmatched to any gene: 3. CDR1 is LNHDA, CDR2 SQIVND, per germline (reference sequence). This CDR3 is 15 amino acids long. CDR3 region: CASSTGLAGVDTQYF. In DNA, the CDR3 is TGTGCCAGTAGTACCGGACTAGCGGGGGTAGATACGCAGTATTTT. The complete variable domain, with remaining parts taken from reference TRBV19 and TRBJ2-3, reads DGGITQSPKYLFRKEGQNVTLSCEQNLNHDAMYWYRQDPGQGLRLIYYSQIVNDFQKGDIAEGYSVSREKKESFPLTVTSAQKNPTAFYLCASSTGLAGVDTQYFGPGTRLTVL.

The J gene is TRBJ1-2, the V gene TRBV7-9, with 7 nucleotides matching TRBD1. Germline V gene lookup returns CDR1 SEHNR and CDR2 FQNEAQ (reference sequence). Losses at the gene ends were 6 bases for V and 4 bases for J; bases not matched to a gene: 11. CDR3 length: 15 residues. The CDR3 here is CASRNTGEGGYGYTF. The CDR3 coding sequence is TGTGCCAGCAGGAATACAGGGGAAGGTGGCTATGGCTACACCTTC.

The chain has TRBV28 and TRBJ1-5; possible D gene TRBD1, 5 bases. The CDR3 extends over 18 amino acids. CDR1 is MDHEN, CDR2 SYDVKM, per germline. V lost 6 bases and J lost 3, with 24 bases in between. Written as DNA, the CDR3 is TGTGCCAGCAGGAACAGAAATTCGGGACGGATTAACAATCAGCCCCAGCATTTT. Residues: CASRNRNSGRINNQPQHF.

The V call is TRBV5-6, the J call TRBJ2-5, with unresolved D. Trimming took 4 bases from V and 2 from J, leaving 12 bases between them. Per germline, CDR1 SGHDT and CDR2 YYEEEE. The CDR3 is 14 amino acids. The CDR3 coding sequence is TGTGCCAGCAGCATGACCCTCATTCAAGAGACCCAGTACTTC. It codes for CASSMTLIQETQYF. The full variable domain, in which reference TRBV5-6 and TRBJ2-5 provide the parts outside the CDR3, is DAGVTQSPTHLIKTRGQQVTLRCSPKSGHDTVSWYQQALGQGPQFIFQYYEEEERQRGNFPDRFSGHQFPNYSSELNVNALLLGDSALYLCASSMTLIQETQYFGPGTRLLVL.

A few counts support this clone. V is TRBV7-2 and J is TRBJ1-2; D remains unclear. The V end lost 11 bases, the J end lost 8 bases, and 6 bases lay between the germline ends. This CDR3 comprises 8 residues. Germline lookup yields CDR1 SGHTA and CDR2 FQGNSA. The CDR3 region is CADEGYTF. CDR3 coding DNA: TGTGCCGACGAAGGCTACACCTTC.

The V gene is TRBV29-1, the J gene TRBJ1-1; D is unresolved. Per germline, CDR1 SQVTM and CDR2 ANQGSEA. The CDR3 contains 15 residues. The V end was cut by 2 bases, the J end by 5 bases, with 18 bases between. CDR3 loop: CSVEPGSNENTEAFF. The CDR3 region has the DNA TGCAGCGTTGAACCGGGCAGCAACGAGAATACTGAAGCTTTCTTT. The whole variable domain, filled in from reference TRBV29-1 and TRBJ1-1, reads SAVISQKPSRDICQRGTSLTIQCQVDSQVTMMFWYRQQPGQSLTLIATANQGSEATYESGFVIDKFPISRPNLTFSTLTVSNMSPEDSSIYLCSVEPGSNENTEAFFGQGTRLTVV.

V usage is TRBV23-1 and J usage is TRBJ2-7; D is tentatively TRBD1 or TRBD2 (5 bases each). TRBV23-1 is an open reading frame whose function is uncertain. V was shortened by 0 bases and J by 7 bases, with 16 bases between the two germline ends. The CDR3 consists of 15 residues. This chain's CDR3 is CASSQSETVPGEQYF. The CDR3 nucleotides read TGCGCCAGCAGTCAATCGGAGACAGTCCCGGGGGAGCAGTACTTC.

This clone was counted a few times. This rearrangement joins TRBV7-2 to TRBJ2-4; the D call may be TRBD1 or TRBD2 (6 bases each). Germline V gives CDR1 SGHTA, CDR2 FQGNSA. Trimming shortened V by 1 base and J by 8 bases, and 15 bases separated the two germline ends. CDR3 length: 15 amino acids. CDR3 nucleotide sequence: TGTGCCAGCAGCTTAGACCCGGGGGCAGTGGACATTCAGTACTTC. This encodes CASSLDPGAVDIQYF.

The CDR3 nucleotides are TGTGCCAGCAGTTACGCGGTAGGCTCCTACAATGAGCAGTTCTTC. Its protein product is CASSYAVGSYNEQFF. The V call is TRBV27, the J call TRBJ2-1; D is uncertain. V lost 4 bases, J lost 0 bases, and 10 bases lay in between. This CDR3 is 15 amino acids long. The germline V gene encodes CDR1 MNHEY and CDR2 SMNVEV (reference sequence).

This clone was detected once. The CDR3 sequence is CASSQEWGPTTNTGELFF. As DNA, the CDR3 is TGTGCCAGCAGCCAAGAGTGGGGCCCTACTACGAACACCGGGGAGCTGTTTTTT. This sequence joins TRBV3-1 (or the pseudogene TRBV3-2) and TRBJ2-2; perhaps TRBD1 as D (5 bases). The CDR3 is made up of 18 amino acids. Germline CDR1 and CDR2: LGHDT and YNNKEL (reference sequence). Trimming stripped 0 bases from V and 0 bases from J, with 14 bases between.

The genes are TRBV15 and TRBJ2-3, with 8 bases matching TRBD2. Germline CDR1 and CDR2: LNHNV and YYDKDF (reference sequence). Trimming cost V 0 bases and J 6 bases; bases outside gene matches: 8. This CDR3 contains 16 residues. The CDR3 sequence: CATSRDRRTSRDTQYF. DNA of the CDR3: TGTGCCACCAGCAGAGATAGACGGACTAGCCGGGATACGCAGTATTTT.

The chain joins TRBV2 to TRBJ1-2, with D maybe TRBD1 (6 bases). V was shortened by 8 bases and J by 8 bases, with 21 bases between the two germline ends. The CDR3 spans 14 residues. Germline V CDR1 and CDR2: SNHLY, FYNNEI. The CDR3 DNA sequence: TGTGCCAGCGGCCGAGGAGGGACAACAGGGGGCTACACCTTC. It encodes CASGRGGTTGGYTF.

V usage is TRBV27 and J usage is TRBJ1-1; D call uncertain. The CDR3 is 16 amino acids. Germline assignment: CDR1 MNHEY and CDR2 SMNVEV (reference sequence). Trimming pared 5 bases from V and 1 base from J, leaving 17 bases between. CDR3 sequence: CASSSALRTGNTEAFF. The CDR3 bases are TGTGCCAGCAGTAGCGCCCTGAGGACGGGGAACACTGAAGCTTTCTTT.

The chain recombines TRBV6-2 or TRBV6-3 with TRBJ2-7; D tentatively fits TRBD1 or TRBD2 (6 bases each). Germline lookup yields CDR1 MNHEY and CDR2 SVGEGT. This CDR3 is 15 amino acids long. With 5 bases removed from V and 3 bases from J, the gap between germline ends came to 17 bases. The CDR3 coding sequence is TGTGCCAGCAGTAGGCCGAGGGGGGCTGTCTACGAGCAGTACTTC. This codes for CASSRPRGAVYEQYF.

This rearrangement joins TRBV27 to TRBJ2-7, with TRBD2 matching 9 bases. J lost 2 bases, V lost 7 bases, and 15 bases had no gene match. Germline V gene sequence: CDR1 MNHEY, CDR2 SMNVEV (reference sequence). The CDR3 is made up of 17 amino acids. In nucleotides, the CDR3 is TGTGCCAGCATCCGCCTCACTCTAGCGGGGACCCCCTACGAGCAGTACTTC. This encodes CASIRLTLAGTPYEQYF.